This T cell receptor beta chain appears in the sequencing data of a study of OX40 agonist ivuxolimab in advanced cancers. Trimming removed 2 bases from V and 5 bases from J, with 12 bases in between. The CDR3 runs to 14 residues. Looked up from germline, CDR1 is MNHEY and CDR2 is SVGAGI. Sequencing was performed with immunoSEQ multiplex PCR; in TCRdb, only in-frame clones are kept and a portion is missing. The sample lists tens of thousands of clones, 80% to 90% occurring once. Source: CD4+ or CD8+ T cells sorted from blood, taken in a trial of the OX40 agonist ivuxolimab. The sequence was collected from an adult with an advanced solid tumor such as melanoma, head and neck, liver or kidney cancer. This rearrangement joins TRBV6-5 to TRBJ1-2, with unresolved D. The CDR3 is CASSYKNSGYGYTF. The CDR3, as DNA: TGTGCCAGCAGTTACAAGAATAGCGGGTATGGCTACACCTTC.